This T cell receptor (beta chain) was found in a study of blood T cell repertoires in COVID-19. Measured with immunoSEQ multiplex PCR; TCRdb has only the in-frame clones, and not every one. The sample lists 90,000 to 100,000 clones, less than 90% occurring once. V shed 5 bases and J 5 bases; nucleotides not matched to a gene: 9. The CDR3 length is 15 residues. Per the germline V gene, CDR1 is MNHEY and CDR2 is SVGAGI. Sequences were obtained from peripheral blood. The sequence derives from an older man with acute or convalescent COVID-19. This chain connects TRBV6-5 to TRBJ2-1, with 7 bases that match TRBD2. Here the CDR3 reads CASSRGLQVNNEQFF. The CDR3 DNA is TGTGCCAGCAGTAGGGGACTACAGGTCAACAATGAGCAGTTCTTC.